This T cell receptor (beta chain) is drawn from a study of T-cell reconstitution after alpha-beta-depleted transplantation in children. The junction had 3 bases not matched to a gene; V was cut back by 3 bases and J by 6 bases. Germline assignment: CDR1 SGHTA and CDR2 FQGTGA. The CDR3 extends over 14 amino acids. Unique molecular identifiers were built into the TCRbeta library. TCRdb recomputed calls from the PCR reads with MiXCR, one row per CDR3 protein. This sample carries around 600,000 distinct CDR3 sequences, about 10% of them seen once, and the ten largest clones take less than 4.5%. The sequence came from a human donor who donated a stem cell graft to a child with acute myeloid leukemia. V gene TRBV7-3 combines with J gene TRBJ2-5; TRBD1 matches at 11 bases. This material consisted of PBMCs from the stem cell graft donor, taken from the stem cell graft. This CDR3 reads CASSLDRGPQTQYF. The CDR3 nucleotides are TGTGCCAGCAGCTTGGACAGGGGGCCGCAGACCCAGTACTTC.